The next 16 T cell receptor beta chains were all read from a single sample in a study of shared clonotypes between healthy human individuals. Measured with immunoSEQ multiplex PCR; TCRdb has only the in-frame clones, and not every one. The sample records a few hundred thousand clones, 95% to 98% being singletons. The sequencing sample was made of naive CD4+ T cells sorted from blood. The subset is: CD45RA+ positively selected. Receptor source: a woman aged 30 to 39 in good health.

This rearrangement joins TRBV30 to TRBJ2-3, with 10 bases identical to TRBD1. The trim removed 4 bases at V and 3 bases at J, leaving 7 bases unmatched. Looked up from germline, CDR1 is GTSNPN and CDR2 is SVGIG (reference sequence). The CDR3 consists of 15 residues. CDR3 residues: CAWKGLGQGTDTQYF. For the CDR3, the DNA is TGTGCCTGGAAAGGATTGGGACAGGGGACAGATACGCAGTATTTT.

This chain connects TRBV28 to TRBJ2-7; 13 bases align to TRBD2. This CDR3 region has 16 residues. CDR1 and CDR2 from the germline V gene are MDHEN and SYDVKM. V lost 4 bases, J lost 2 bases, and 5 bases stayed unmatched. This chain's CDR3 is CASSSPGLAGTYEQYF. CDR3 nucleotides: TGTGCCAGCAGTTCACCGGGACTAGCGGGGACCTACGAGCAGTACTTC.

Concerning this clone itself: Distinct nucleotide sequences in the sample also encode this CDR3. The chain recombines TRBV6-6 with TRBJ1-1; D gene ambiguous. Trimming left V 2 bases short and J 0 bases short, with 7 bases between. The germline CDR1 and CDR2 sequences are MNHNY and SVGAGI (reference sequence). CDR3 length: 14 residues. CDR3 sequence: CASSYEGMNTEAFF. The DNA for the CDR3 is TGTGCCAGCAGTTACGAGGGAATGAACACTGAAGCTTTCTTT.

J is TRBJ2-5 and V is TRBV7-2; TRBD2 is a possible D gene (6 bases). The DNA end lines up better with TRBJ2-7; the J call may be wrong. CDR3 length: 13 amino acids. The germline V gene has CDR1 SGHTA and CDR2 FQGNSA. DNA for the CDR3: TGTGCGGAACGGGCGGGGCCCTCCTACGAGCAGTACTTC. Translating gives CAERAGPSYEQYF.

This sequence joins TRBV6-5 and TRBJ2-7; perhaps TRBD2 as D (5 bases). This CDR3 has 14 residues. CDR1 MNHEY and CDR2 SVGAGI come from the germline V gene. The V and J ends lost 1 base and 5 bases respectively, with 12 bases between them. The CDR3 is CASSYYRGAHEQYF. For the CDR3, the DNA is TGTGCCAGCAGTTACTATCGGGGTGCCCACGAGCAGTACTTC.

The rearrangement joins TRBV29-1 to TRBJ1-1; TRBD1 might be the D (5 bases). The V and J ends lost 5 bases and 4 bases respectively, with 11 bases between them. The germline CDR1 and CDR2 sequences are SQVTM and ANQGSEA. This CDR3 has 12 residues. CDR3 coding DNA: TGCAGCGTTCAGGGTCGGGTCACTGAAGCTTTCTTT. Its translation is CSVQGRVTEAFF.

The genes are TRBV6-1 and TRBJ2-5, with D tentatively TRBD1 (6 bases). The V end was cut by 7 bases, the J end by 4 bases, with 16 bases between. Germline CDR1 MNHNS, CDR2 SASEGT. The CDR3 totals 14 residues. The CDR3 bases are TGTGCCAGCACCCCGCCCCAGGGGTCAGAGACCCAGTACTTC. Its translation: CASTPPQGSETQYF.

The chain couples TRBV6-1 to TRBJ1-5, with a possible D match to TRBD1 (6 bases). Between the trimmed V and J ends, which lost 2 bases and 1 base, there was a span of 15 bases. The CDR3 consists of 17 residues. Germline CDR1 reads MNHNS; CDR2 reads SASEGT. CDR3 amino acids: CASSEQRQVWSNQPQHF. For the CDR3, the DNA is TGTGCCAGCAGTGAACAAAGACAGGTTTGGAGCAATCAGCCCCAGCATTTT.

This clone occurred once. The chain uses TRBV7-4 and TRBJ1-3; no clear D gene. V lost 1 base and J 4 bases, leaving 5 bases between the germline ends. The CDR3 consists of 13 residues. The V gene's germline CDR1 is SGHVT and CDR2 SQSDAQ. The CDR3 loop is CASSLVVGNTIYF. For the CDR3, the DNA is TGTGCCAGCAGCTTAGTAGTAGGAAACACCATATATTTT.

The chain employs TRBV4-2 and TRBJ2-1; 12 nucleotides agree with TRBD2. With 0 bases clipped from V and 8 bases from J, the junction kept 14 bases outside the gene matches. Germline V gives CDR1 LGHNA, CDR2 YNFKEQ. CDR3 length: 19 amino acids. For the CDR3, the DNA is TGTGCCAGCAGCCAAGAACTTAGATGGGCTAGCGGGGGGGTTGATGAGCAGTTCTTC. This gives the protein CASSQELRWASGGVDEQFF.

The chain joins TRBV18 to TRBJ2-3, with D unresolved. The germline gives CDR1 KGHSH, CDR2 LQKENI. The CDR3 has 14 residues. V dropped 3 bases and J dropped 0 bases, with 7 bases sitting between them. The CDR3 protein is CASSPKISTDTQYF. CDR3 sequence (DNA): TGTGCCAGCTCACCGAAAATTAGCACAGATACGCAGTATTTT.

The chain couples TRBV7-8 to TRBJ2-3, with D maybe TRBD1 (5 bases). Germline loops: CDR1 SGHVS, CDR2 FQNEAQ. Trimming removed 5 bases from V and 3 bases from J, with 15 bases in between. The CDR3 is made up of 15 amino acids. CDR3 nucleotides: TGTGCCAGCAGCCCCTCCAGGGTATGGACAGATACGCAGTATTTT. It translates to CASSPSRVWTDTQYF.

The V gene is TRBV5-6, the J gene TRBJ2-2; D is perhaps TRBD1 (5 bases). From germline, CDR1 is SGHDT and CDR2 YYEEEE. CDR3 size: 16 residues. V lost 0 bases, J lost 4 bases, and 13 bases lay in between. In DNA form, the CDR3 reads TGTGCCAGCAGCTTGGAATTAGGGGTGGGCACCGGGGAGCTGTTTTTT. Its protein product is CASSLELGVGTGELFF.

V and J are TRBV6-1 and TRBJ2-3; the D gene is possibly TRBD2 (6 bases). CDR1 is MNHNS, CDR2 SASEGT, per germline. Trimming stripped 4 bases from V and 0 bases from J, with 14 bases between. The CDR3 is 16 residues long. CDR3 protein: CASSAAGPYSTDTQYF. The DNA of the CDR3 is TGTGCCAGCAGTGCGGCGGGACCTTATAGCACAGATACGCAGTATTTT.

This clone was counted a few times. The chain links TRBV20-1 to TRBJ1-1, with D uncertain. V was cut by 2 bases and J by 6 bases, with 4 bases left in between. Germline loops: CDR1 DFQATT, CDR2 SNEGSKA (reference sequence). The CDR3 extends over 10 amino acids. For the CDR3, the DNA is TGCAGTGCTAGACTCCCTGAAGCTTTCTTT. It translates to CSARLPEAFF.

V is TRBV6-1 and J is TRBJ2-5; 11 nucleotides line up with TRBD2. The CDR3 contains 15 residues. Germline assignment: CDR1 MNHNS and CDR2 SASEGT. J gave up 3 bases and V 3 bases, and 3 bases lay outside the gene matches. The CDR3 bases are TGTGCCAGCAGTGACTTAGCGGGAGGGAAAGAGACCCAGTACTTC. It is translated as CASSDLAGGKETQYF.